Listed here are 9 T cell receptor beta chains from one sample, sequenced in a study of patients and donors after allogeneic stem cell transplantation. In TCRdb, the RT-PCR reads were re-called with MiXCR into one record per CDR3 protein. The sample lists about 160,000 distinct CDR3 sequences, about 30% occurring once. Input material: blood, either unsorted or a sorted T cell fraction (not recorded which). The receptor source for this set is a human donor who was either an allogeneic HSCT recipient or a stem cell or donor lymphocyte infusion donor (not recorded which). It is not recorded whose cells these are; they may come from a transplant donor.

This chain links TRBV2 with TRBJ1-5; 10 nucleotides agree with TRBD1. The CDR3 extends over 18 amino acids. Germline values: CDR1 SNHLY, CDR2 FYNNEI. With V trimmed by 3 bases and J by 0 bases, 8 bases remained unmatched. CDR3 DNA: TGTGCCAGCAGTGATGGGACAGGGGCTTCGTATAGCAATCAGCCCCAGCATTTT. It is translated as CASSDGTGASYSNQPQHF. Based on the CDR3 plus reference TRBV2 and TRBJ1-5, the full variable domain is EPEVTQTPSHQVTQMGQEVILRCVPISNHLYFYWYRQILGQKVEFLVSFYNNEISEKSEIFDDQFSVERPDGSNFTLKIRSTKLEDSAMYFCASSDGTGASYSNQPQHFGDGTRLSIL.

There are a few counts of this clonotype. The chain combines TRBV2 with TRBJ2-1; D is possibly TRBD2 (5 bases). CDR1 SNHLY and CDR2 FYNNEI come from the germline V gene. V was pared by 2 bases and J by 0 bases, with 14 bases between. The CDR3 is made up of 17 amino acids. The CDR3 nucleotides read TGTGCCAGCAGTGAACTACTAGGTACGGGCTCCTACAATGAGCAGTTCTTC. Its protein product is CASSELLGTGSYNEQFF.

V gene TRBV28 combines with J gene TRBJ2-7, with 7 positions matching TRBD1. Germline CDR1 reads MDHEN; CDR2 reads SYDVKM. V dropped 5 bases and J dropped 5; count of bases not matched to a gene: 6. The CDR3 extends over 13 amino acids. This CDR3 is CASSPPTGDEQYF. The CDR3 DNA follows: TGTGCCAGCAGTCCCCCCACAGGGGACGAGCAGTACTTC.

The rearrangement uses TRBV5-1 and TRBJ2-3, with 7 bases aligning to TRBD2. V was clipped by 4 bases and J by 2 bases; unmatched bases: 7. From germline, CDR1 is SGHRS and CDR2 YFSETQ. This CDR3 comprises 15 residues. Here the CDR3 reads CASSPNGGNTDTQYF. The CDR3 DNA is TGCGCCAGCAGCCCTAACGGGGGGAACACAGATACGCAGTATTTT.

This clonotype was found a few times. The rearrangement uses TRBV27 and TRBJ2-1, with a possible D match to TRBD2 (6 bases). CDR3 length equals 16 residues. The V end lost 5 bases, the J end lost 4 bases, and 18 bases lay between the germline ends. CDR1 is MNHEY and CDR2 is SMNVEV in the germline V gene (reference sequence). CDR3 region: CASSPQAGLGYNEQFF. The CDR3 DNA is TGTGCCAGCAGTCCCCAGGCGGGACTGGGGTACAATGAGCAGTTCTTC.

This clonotype was counted only a few times. The V call is TRBV7-2, the J call TRBJ1-2; no clear D. The CDR3 contains 15 residues. Germline lookup yields CDR1 SGHTA and CDR2 FQGNSA. Trimming took off 1 base at V and 3 bases at J, with 12 bases between the two ends. CDR3 in DNA: TGTGCCAGCAGCTTAGAGGTTATCCCTTACTATGGCTACACCTTC. It encodes CASSLEVIPYYGYTF. The full variable domain, completed using reference TRBV7-2 and TRBJ1-2, is GAGVSQSPSNKVTEKGKDVELRCDPISGHTALYWYRQSLGQGLEFLIYFQGNSAPDKSGLPSDRFSAERTGGSVSTLTIQRTQQEDSAVYLCASSLEVIPYYGYTFGSGTRLTVV.

The V gene is TRBV7-9, the J gene TRBJ2-3, with D perhaps TRBD2 (5 bases). Trimming removed 6 bases at V and 3 bases at J, with 13 bases between. Germline CDR1 reads SEHNR; CDR2 reads FQNEAQ (reference sequence). CDR3 length: 14 amino acids. The CDR3 nucleotides are TGTGCCAGCAGTCGGACTCGACTAACAGATACGCAGTATTTT. It specifies CASSRTRLTDTQYF.

This clonotype was detected only a few times. The chain combines TRBV4-3 with TRBJ2-1; D is possibly TRBD1 (7 bases). The CDR3 loop spans 14 amino acids. CDR1 LGHNA and CDR2 YSLEER come from the germline V gene. With 4 bases removed from V and 9 bases from J, the gap between germline ends came to 16 bases. This CDR3 reads CASSLSPQGGEQFF. The CDR3 bases are TGCGCCAGCAGCCTTTCTCCTCAGGGGGGTGAGCAGTTCTTC.

The table lists this clonotype with a few counts. This chain uses TRBV18 with TRBJ1-4; D gene ambiguous. CDR3 length equals 13 residues. In germline, CDR1 is KGHSH, CDR2 LQKENI. V lost 2 bases to trimming and J lost 5 bases, with 6 bases between them. The CDR3 loop is CASSPGNNEKLFF. The CDR3 DNA reads TGTGCCAGCTCACCAGGGAACAATGAAAAACTGTTTTTT.